The 5 T cell receptor beta chains below were found in one sample sequenced in a study of response to subunit inactivated influenza vaccine. A single record per CDR3 protein comes from TCRdb applying MiXCR to the RT-PCR reads. Of around 520,000 distinct CDR3 sequences listed, 25% are singletons. Sequencing used CD4+ T cells sorted from PBMCs, obtained 5 to 6 days after vaccination. These TCRs come from a man aged 50 to 59 who received an inactivated influenza vaccine.

V usage is TRBV12-3 or TRBV12-4 and J usage is TRBJ1-1, with no clear D. This CDR3 has 14 residues. The V end was cut by 2 bases, the J end by 4 bases, with 11 bases between. CDR3: CASSLRTRPTEAFF. As DNA, the CDR3 is TGTGCCAGCAGTTTACGTACCCGCCCCACTGAAGCTTTCTTT.

This clonotype showed up just a few times. The chain recombines TRBV29-1 with TRBJ2-1; possible D gene TRBD2, 6 bases. V was shortened by 4 bases and J by 7 bases, with 8 bases between the two germline ends. This CDR3 comprises 11 residues. From germline, CDR1 is SQVTM and CDR2 ANQGSEA. The CDR3 protein is CSVGGLNEQFF. DNA of the CDR3: TGCAGCGTTGGCGGACTAAATGAGCAGTTCTTC.

This clonotype has more than one count but fewer than ten. The V and J genes are TRBV6-1 and TRBJ2-2; D is uncertain. In germline, CDR1 is MNHNS, CDR2 SASEGT. There are 14 residues in the CDR3. Trimming removed 7 bases from V and 1 base from J, with 10 bases in between. The CDR3 is CASKDPGNTGELFF. As DNA, the CDR3 is TGTGCCAGCAAGGATCCAGGGAACACCGGGGAGCTGTTTTTT.

CDR3 nucleotide sequence: TGTGCCACCAGCACTGGCTCGGGTACCGGGGAGCTGTTTTTT. It specifies CATSTGSGTGELFF. This chain joins TRBV15 and TRBJ2-2; D is uncertain. The V gene lost 4 bases and the J gene lost 5 bases, with 11 bases spanning the gap. The CDR3 has 14 amino acids. CDR1 is LNHNV and CDR2 is YYDKDF in the germline V gene (reference sequence).

The chain combines TRBV20-1 with TRBJ2-2; a possible D gene is TRBD2 (7 bases). CDR1 and CDR2 from the germline V gene are DFQATT and SNEGSKA (reference sequence). The length of the CDR3 is 14 residues. V was shortened by 3 bases and J by 2 bases, with 10 bases between the two germline ends. This CDR3 is CSASRGGNTGELFF. The DNA for the CDR3 is TGCAGTGCTAGTAGGGGGGGTAACACCGGGGAGCTGTTTTTT.